Presented here are 10 T cell receptor beta chains from one specimen sequenced in a study of spatial heterogeneity in lung cancer. This sample's time point: sample taken at primary tumor resection. TCRdb re-derived calls from the 5' RACE reads in MiXCR, one entry per CDR3 protein. The table includes over 50,000 distinct CDR3 sequences, 6.3% detected once. The sequencing here drew on PBMCs, taken at surgery. The receptors shown here come from a female donor with early-stage non-small cell lung cancer.

The sample holds many counts of this clonotype. The rearrangement links TRBV10-3 to TRBJ2-1; TRBD2 might be the D (5 bases). Deletions cut 8 bases from V and 6 bases from J, with 14 bases between. CDR3 length equals 13 residues. Per the germline V gene, CDR1 is ENHRY and CDR2 is SYGVKD. CDR3 amino acids: CAIAKDSPNEQFF. The CDR3 DNA reads as TGTGCCATCGCCAAGGACTCTCCCAATGAGCAGTTCTTC.

In its sample, this clonotype was seen a few times. This chain joins TRBV5-1 and TRBJ2-5; the match to TRBD1 covers 7 bases. The junction had 9 bases not matched to a gene; V was cut back by 2 bases and J by 5 bases. CDR1 is SGHRS and CDR2 is YFSETQ in the germline V gene. The CDR3 extends over 15 amino acids. CDR3: CASSFDRVGMETQYF. The CDR3 coding sequence is TGCGCCAGCAGCTTCGACAGGGTTGGAATGGAGACCCAGTACTTC.

This clonotype was observed at least ten times. The V gene is TRBV5-5, the J gene TRBJ2-5; TRBD2 might be the D (6 bases). CDR1 is SGHKS and CDR2 is YYEKEE in the germline V gene (reference sequence). Trimming took off 4 bases at V and 5 bases at J, with 18 bases between the two ends. CDR3 size: 15 residues. CDR3 protein: CASSDWDSSSETQYF. The CDR3 nucleotides are TGTGCCAGCAGCGACTGGGACTCTTCCAGTGAGACCCAGTACTTC.

This clonotype appeared many times. The V and J genes are TRBV28 and TRBJ2-7; D is perhaps TRBD1 (6 bases). The V gene lost 7 bases and the J gene lost 4 bases, with 20 bases spanning the gap. Germline CDR1 is MDHEN and CDR2 is SYDVKM. The CDR3 contains 15 residues. The CDR3 spells CASTFEDSFTYEQYF. The CDR3 region has the DNA TGTGCCAGCACCTTCGAGGACAGCTTTACTTACGAGCAGTACTTC. Full variable domain (missing parts from reference TRBV28 and TRBJ2-7): DVKVTQSSRYLVKRTGEKVFLECVQDMDHENMFWYRQDPGLGLRLIYFSYDVKMKEKGDIPEGYSVSREKKERFSLILESASTNQTSMYLCASTFEDSFTYEQYFGPGTRLTVT.

This clonotype was seen repeatedly, ten times or more. This chain joins TRBV3-1 and TRBJ1-2; the D gene is possibly TRBD1 (6 bases). Germline CDR1 LGHDT, CDR2 YNNKEL (reference sequence). Deletions cut 6 bases from V and 4 bases from J, with 12 bases between. The CDR3 length is 13 residues. The CDR3 DNA sequence: TGTGCCAGCAGTGAAAGAGGGGGCTATGGCTACACCTTC. This sequence encodes CASSERGGYGYTF.

This clonotype was found many times. V usage is TRBV12-3 or TRBV12-4 and J usage is TRBJ2-7, with D unclear. Between the trimmed V and J ends, which lost 6 bases and 4 bases, there was a span of 13 bases. The CDR3 sequence is 13 residues long. The CDR3 sequence is CASSPPRHYEQYF. CDR3 DNA: TGTGCCAGCAGCCCCCCCCGTCATTACGAGCAGTACTTC.

This clonotype came up many times. J is TRBJ2-5 and V is TRBV6-1; D unresolved. The CDR3 is 13 amino acids. Germline V lookup: CDR1 MNHNS, CDR2 SASEGT. With 6 bases removed from V and 3 bases from J, the gap between germline ends came to 11 bases. CDR3 in DNA: TGTGCCAGCAGGTTAACCCCCGAAGAGACCCAGTACTTC. It codes for CASRLTPEETQYF.

Details on this clonotype: No conserved phenylalanine or tryptophan ends this CDR3, so it is likely a read error. The V gene is TRBV6-5, the J gene TRBJ2-3; 12 bases map to TRBD2. Germline V CDR1 and CDR2: MNHEY, SVGAGI. The CDR3 is made up of 19 amino acids. Trimming cost V 6 bases and J 0 bases; bases outside gene matches: 13. CDR3 coding DNA: TGTGCCAGCAGGTTGGGAGGACTAGCGGGGTTCCTGAGCACAGATACGCAGTATTTG. Its translation is CASRLGGLAGFLSTDTQYL.

This clonotype appeared many times. CDR3 amino acids: CASSSGLRRAFF. The CDR3, as DNA: TGTGCCAGCAGTTCGGGACTCCGGAGGGCTTTCTTT. The chain couples TRBV28 to TRBJ1-1, with D possibly being TRBD1 (5 bases). V was cut by 4 bases and J by 11 bases, with 14 bases left in between. The CDR3 totals 12 residues. CDR1 MDHEN and CDR2 SYDVKM come from the germline V gene.

The chain combines TRBV6-6 with TRBJ1-1; TRBD1 matches at 7 bases. This CDR3 spans 14 amino acids. The junction had 6 bases not matched to a gene; V was cut back by 2 bases and J by 6 bases. The germline V gene has CDR1 MNHNY and CDR2 SVGAGI (reference sequence). For the CDR3, the DNA is TGTGCCAGCAGTTACCTCATACAGGGGTCTGAAGCTTTCTTT. Translation gives CASSYLIQGSEAFF.